This TCR beta chain comes out of a study of blood T cell repertoires in COVID-19. About the study: T cells, B-cell-depleted T cells, or PBMCs supplied cDNA or gDNA.

Trimming stripped 3 bases from V and 0 bases from J, with 13 bases between. The germline V gene has CDR1 SGHDT and CDR2 YYEEEE. This CDR3 is 15 amino acids long. Per the original data handling: By means of reference gene primer amplification, nucleated cell counts were estimated. The repertoire was sequenced with immunoSEQ multiplex PCR; TCRdb's copy has only in-frame clones and lacks some. V and J calls and clone size follow that table, whereas D and trimming were derived from the DNA. The sample carries more than 150,000 clones, less than 80% recorded once. This chain connects TRBV5-6 to TRBJ2-7, with D tentatively TRBD2 (6 bases). Material for sequencing was peripheral blood. This receptor was identified in a man in his fifties who had recovered from COVID-19. CDR3 bases: TGTGCCAGCAGCTCCCAAGGCGGGACCTCCTACGAGCAGTACTTC. Translation: CASSSQGGTSYEQYF.